A single sample is the source of the 20 T cell receptor beta chains below, sequenced in a study of blood T cells in healthy people across ages. PCR was performed a second time for about 7 to 11 cycles using a sample-barcoded 5' primer and a J-beta primer mix. MiXCR, applied by TCRdb to the 5' RACE reads, yields one record per CDR3 protein. Seen here are 800,000 or so distinct CDR3 sequences, 60% to 80% observed once, and the top ten hold 25% to 30%. Sequencing was performed on blood. The receptors originated from a man younger than 45 in good health.

The chain couples TRBV12-3 or TRBV12-4 to TRBJ2-1, with no clear D. The CDR3 runs to 13 residues. The V end lost 5 bases, the J end lost 10 bases, and 15 bases lay between the germline ends. The CDR3 sequence: CASSARFSYEQFF. CDR3 nucleotides: TGTGCCAGCAGTGCCAGGTTTTCCTACGAGCAGTTCTTC.

The chain uses TRBV18 and TRBJ2-3; 13 bases map to TRBD2. The CDR3 spans 17 residues. Germline CDR1 is KGHSH and CDR2 is LQKENI. V trimming: 6 bases; J trimming: 7 bases; junction bases outside the gene matches: 13. CDR3 bases: TGTGCCAGCTCTTCGGGACTAGCGGGACGTGGACGGAATACGCAGTATTTT. As protein: CASSSGLAGRGRNTQYF.

V gene TRBV30 combines with J gene TRBJ2-7; D may be TRBD1 or TRBD2 (5 bases each). The length of the CDR3 is 13 residues. The germline V gene encodes CDR1 GTSNPN and CDR2 SVGIG (reference sequence). V gave up 3 bases and J gave up 6 bases, with 15 bases separating them. CDR3 in DNA: TGTGCCTGGAGCGGGGCCTCCCGTTTCGAGCAGTACTTC. This sequence encodes CAWSGASRFEQYF.

J is TRBJ1-4 and V is TRBV6-6, with TRBD1 as a possible D gene (6 bases). Germline lookup yields CDR1 MNHNY and CDR2 SVGAGI (reference sequence). This CDR3 contains 11 residues. V shed 7 bases and J shed 11 bases, with 11 bases lying between them. This CDR3 reads CASTTTGKLFF. The CDR3 nucleotides read TGTGCCAGCACAACTACAGGGAAACTGTTTTTT.

The chain employs TRBV7-9 and TRBJ1-4; D is undetermined. V lost 4 bases to trimming and J lost 0 bases, with 9 bases between them. CDR3 length equals 15 residues. Per germline, CDR1 SEHNR and CDR2 FQNEAQ (reference sequence). The CDR3 spells CASSSVQSTNEKLFF. The CDR3 DNA reads as TGTGCCAGCAGCTCTGTCCAGTCAACTAATGAAAAACTGTTTTTT.

This chain uses TRBV30 with TRBJ1-2, with a tentative D call TRBD1 (5 bases). The CDR3 loop spans 15 amino acids. Trimming took off 4 bases at V and 2 bases at J, with 17 bases between the two ends. CDR1 and CDR2 from the germline V gene are GTSNPN and SVGIG (reference sequence). The chain's CDR3 is CAWMLGGVGNYGYTF. In nucleotides, the CDR3 is TGTGCCTGGATGTTGGGAGGGGTTGGAAACTATGGCTACACCTTC. Full variable domain (remainder filled in from reference TRBV30 and TRBJ1-2): SQTIHQWPATLVQPVGSPLSLECTVEGTSNPNLYWYRQAAGRGLQLLFYSVGIGQISSEVPQNLSASRPQDRQFILSSKKLLLSDSGFYLCAWMLGGVGNYGYTFGSGTRLTVV.

The genes are TRBV20-1 and TRBJ2-7; 7 nucleotides match TRBD1. Losses at the gene ends were 5 bases for V and 2 bases for J; bases not matched to a gene: 12. Germline V lookup: CDR1 DFQATT, CDR2 SNEGSKA (reference sequence). The CDR3 sequence is 15 residues long. The CDR3: CSAPPPTGLAYEQYF. The CDR3 DNA follows: TGCAGTGCTCCCCCCCCGACAGGGTTAGCCTACGAGCAGTACTTC.

The genes are TRBV4-3 and TRBJ2-1; TRBD2 might be the D (6 bases). Trimming removed 0 bases at V and 6 bases at J, with 15 bases between. CDR1 LGHNA and CDR2 YSLEER come from the germline V gene. This CDR3 has 16 amino acids. Written as DNA, the CDR3 is TGCGCCAGCAGCCAAGACAGGCGCGGGGTGGTCAATGAGCAGTTCTTC. Translated, it gives CASSQDRRGVVNEQFF.

In its sample, this clonotype was seen a few times. The chain combines TRBV18 with TRBJ2-7; 7 bases map to TRBD2. V was pared by 4 bases and J by 3 bases, with 15 bases of the junction left unmatched. Germline values: CDR1 KGHSH, CDR2 LQKENI. The CDR3 length is 17 residues. CDR3 bases: TGTGCCAGCTCACGGGGGGGAACGCCCCGAACCAACTACGAGCAGTACTTC. Amino acid sequence: CASSRGGTPRTNYEQYF.

This clonotype appeared a single time. This chain uses TRBV24-1 with TRBJ2-1, with 14 bases lining up with TRBD2. Germline V CDR1 and CDR2: KGHDR, SFDVKD. V lost 4 bases, J lost 3 bases, and 7 bases stayed unmatched. This CDR3 is built from 18 residues. The CDR3 loop is CATSDLTGTSGGYNEQFF. In nucleotides, the CDR3 is TGTGCCACCAGTGACCTTACCGGGACTAGCGGGGGCTACAATGAGCAGTTCTTC.

This clonotype was observed a handful of times. The gene calls are TRBV20-1 and TRBJ2-1; 9 bases align to TRBD1. The CDR3 has 17 amino acids. V lost 5 bases and J lost 7; bases outside the gene matches: 18. CDR1 is DFQATT, CDR2 SNEGSKA, per germline (reference sequence). DNA for the CDR3: TGCAGTGCTCCGAAAGGTGGACAGGGGTTTTTCAAGAATGAGCAGTTCTTC. Its translation is CSAPKGGQGFFKNEQFF.

The V call is TRBV4-2, the J call TRBJ1-5, with D perhaps matching TRBD1 (6 bases). Trimming removed 1 base from V and 0 bases from J, with 22 bases in between. The CDR3 is 20 residues long. Germline CDR1 and CDR2: LGHNA and YNFKEQ. CDR3 in DNA: TGTGCCAGCAGCCAAGGGGGACAATCCCATTCCTCTTATAGCAATCAGCCCCAGCATTTT. Its translation: CASSQGGQSHSSYSNQPQHF.

J is TRBJ2-3 and V is TRBV6-2 or TRBV6-3, with TRBD2 identical over 10 bases. CDR1 and CDR2 (germline): MNHEY, SVGEGT. CDR3 size: 15 residues. V was pared by 3 bases and J by 6 bases, with 6 bases of the junction left unmatched. Here the CDR3 reads CASSYGAGGLDTQYF. The CDR3 coding sequence is TGTGCCAGCAGTTATGGAGCGGGGGGGCTTGATACGCAGTATTTT.

The CDR3 DNA reads as TGCGCCAGCAGCCAAGATTGGGGGACAGCCGCCTATGAGCAGTACTTC. Its translation is CASSQDWGTAAYEQYF. The genes are TRBV4-3 and TRBJ2-5, with 7 bases that match TRBD1. CDR3 length equals 16 residues. V shed 0 bases and J 11 bases; nucleotides not matched to a gene: 15. Per germline, CDR1 LGHNA and CDR2 YSLEER.

The gene calls are TRBV7-2 and TRBJ1-5; 8 nucleotides line up with TRBD1. The CDR3 has 14 residues. V lost 5 bases and J lost 4; bases outside the gene matches: 4. Germline CDR1 reads SGHTA; CDR2 reads FQGNSA. The CDR3 protein is CASSRTGQNQPQHF. The CDR3 nucleotides are TGTGCCAGCAGCCGGACAGGGCAGAATCAGCCCCAGCATTTT.

This clonotype was observed a few times. The chain has TRBV9 and TRBJ1-1; perhaps TRBD1 as D (5 bases). V gave up 0 bases and J gave up 8 bases, with 11 bases separating them. CDR1 is SGDLS and CDR2 is YYNGEE in the germline V gene. The CDR3 spans 13 residues. The chain's CDR3 is CASSVGQGREAFF. CDR3 DNA sequence: TGTGCCAGCAGCGTAGGGCAGGGACGGGAAGCTTTCTTT.

The chain links TRBV12-3 or TRBV12-4 to TRBJ2-5, with 8 bases identical to TRBD2. The CDR3 spans 16 residues. With V trimmed by 3 bases and J by 3 bases, 9 bases remained unmatched. The CDR3 sequence: CASSFRSGGGEETQYF. In nucleotides, the CDR3 is TGTGCCAGCAGTTTCAGGAGCGGGGGAGGGGAAGAGACCCAGTACTTC.

This clonotype was observed many times. The chain joins TRBV29-1 to TRBJ2-7; TRBD1 might be the D (6 bases). This CDR3 has 13 amino acids. Looked up from germline, CDR1 is SQVTM and CDR2 is ANQGSEA. The V gene lost 4 bases and the J gene lost 0 bases, with 10 bases spanning the gap. The CDR3 sequence: CSVGKGGSYEQYF. The CDR3 bases are TGCAGCGTTGGTAAAGGGGGCTCCTACGAGCAGTACTTC.

This clonotype was found a few times. The chain joins TRBV6-6 to TRBJ1-2, with D unresolved. Looked up from germline, CDR1 is MNHNY and CDR2 is SVGAGI (reference sequence). The CDR3 is 16 residues long. V was shortened by 2 bases and J by 1 base, with 14 bases between the two germline ends. This CDR3 reads CASSYPIRTVNYGYTF. The CDR3 nucleotides read TGTGCCAGCAGTTACCCGATAAGGACCGTTAACTATGGCTACACCTTC.

The chain recombines TRBV10-3 with TRBJ1-2; D ambiguous. Germline V gives CDR1 ENHRY, CDR2 SYGVKD. The V end lost 6 bases, the J end lost 8 bases, and 16 bases lay between the germline ends. This CDR3 is 13 amino acids long. This CDR3 reads CAISDPGPEGYTF. The CDR3 bases are TGTGCCATCAGCGATCCGGGCCCTGAAGGCTACACCTTC.